In this sample, the clone carrying this TCR beta chain turned up a few times. Frozen PBMC stocks contributed around 1.8 micrograms of genomic DNA to the TCR beta libraries. V was clipped by 6 bases and J by 5 bases; unmatched bases: 3. The CDR3 covers 14 residues. Germline lookup yields CDR1 ENHRY and CDR2 SYGVKD. Depths of 1 in 200,000 to 1 in 1 million T cells were the sequencing target. TCRdb's copy holds only in-frame clones and misses some; the assay was immunoSEQ multiplex PCR. The table has tens of thousands of clones, less than 60% seen once. This sample is part of a study of cytotoxic CD8 clonotypes in ibrutinib-treated CLL.

The receptor was isolated from a human donor with chronic lymphocytic leukemia. This specimen was PBMCs, taken after 12 months of ibrutinib treatment. The chain combines TRBV10-3 with TRBJ2-2; the match to TRBD2 covers 10 bases. The CDR3 sequence: CAIRTSGNTGELFF. The CDR3 DNA reads TGTGCCATCAGAACTAGCGGGAATACCGGGGAGCTGTTTTTT.